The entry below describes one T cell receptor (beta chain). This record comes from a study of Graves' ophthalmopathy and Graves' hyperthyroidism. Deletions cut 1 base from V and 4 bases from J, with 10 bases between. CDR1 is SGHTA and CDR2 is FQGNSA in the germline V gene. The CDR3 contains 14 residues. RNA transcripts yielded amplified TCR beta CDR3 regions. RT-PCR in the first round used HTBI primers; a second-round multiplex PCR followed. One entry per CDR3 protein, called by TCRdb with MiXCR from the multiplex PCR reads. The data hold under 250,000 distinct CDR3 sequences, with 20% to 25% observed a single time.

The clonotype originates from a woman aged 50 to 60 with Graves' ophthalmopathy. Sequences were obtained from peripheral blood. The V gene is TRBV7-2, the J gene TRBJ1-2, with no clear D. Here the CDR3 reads CASSLDGNSYGYTF. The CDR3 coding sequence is TGTGCCAGCAGCTTAGATGGGAATAGCTATGGCTACACCTTC. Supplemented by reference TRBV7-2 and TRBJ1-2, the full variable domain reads GAGVSQSPSNKVTEKGKDVELRCDPISGHTALYWYRQSLGQGLEFLIYFQGNSAPDKSGLPSDRFSAERTGGSVSTLTIQRTQQEDSAVYLCASSLDGNSYGYTFGSGTRLTVV.